This T cell receptor beta chain is drawn from a study of shared clonotypes between healthy human individuals. Here immunoSEQ multiplex PCR was the method, and the copy in TCRdb shows in-frame clones only, minus some. Here the sample spans about 2.4 million clones, 80% to 95% being singletons. The V gene lost 1 base and the J gene lost 3 bases, with 5 bases spanning the gap. The germline CDR1 and CDR2 sequences are LGHNA and YSLEER. The CDR3 covers 13 residues. This receptor was identified in a man aged 18 to 29 in good health. Some clones in this sample may be carry-over from other donors' samples. The sequencing input was naive CD4+ T cells from PBMCs. Subset described: CD45RA+ positively selected. The chain couples TRBV4-3 to TRBJ2-3; D gene unclear. For the CDR3, the DNA is TGCGCCAGCAGCCAAGTCCCTACAGATACGCAGTATTTT. As protein: CASSQVPTDTQYF.